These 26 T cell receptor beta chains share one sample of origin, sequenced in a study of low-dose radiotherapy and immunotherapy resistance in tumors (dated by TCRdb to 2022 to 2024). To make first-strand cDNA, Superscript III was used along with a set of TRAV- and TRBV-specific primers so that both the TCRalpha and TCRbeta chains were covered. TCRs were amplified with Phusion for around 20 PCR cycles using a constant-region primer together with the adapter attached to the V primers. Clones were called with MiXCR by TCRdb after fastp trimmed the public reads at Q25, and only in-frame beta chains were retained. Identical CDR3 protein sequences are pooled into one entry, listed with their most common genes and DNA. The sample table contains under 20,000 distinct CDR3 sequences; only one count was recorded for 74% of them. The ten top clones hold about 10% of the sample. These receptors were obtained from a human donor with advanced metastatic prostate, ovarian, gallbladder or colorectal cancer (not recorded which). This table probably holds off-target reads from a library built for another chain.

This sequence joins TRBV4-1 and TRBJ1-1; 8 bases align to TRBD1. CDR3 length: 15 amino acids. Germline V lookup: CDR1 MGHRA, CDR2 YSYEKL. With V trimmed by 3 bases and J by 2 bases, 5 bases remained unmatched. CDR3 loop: CASSHRDRINTEAFF. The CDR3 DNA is TGCGCCAGCAGCCACCGGGACAGGATTAACACTGAAGCTTTCTTT.

Here the CDR3 reads CASSRGQGGDTQYF. The CDR3 bases are TGTGCCAGCAGCCGCGGACAGGGGGGGGATACGCAGTATTTT. The chain couples TRBV5-5 to TRBJ2-3; 10 bases agree with TRBD1. Germline CDR1 is SGHKS and CDR2 is YYEKEE (reference sequence). This CDR3 has 14 residues. Germline trimming cut 4 bases from V and 6 bases from J; bases unmatched to any gene: 5. The complete variable domain, with remaining parts taken from reference TRBV5-5 and TRBJ2-3, reads DAGVTQSPTHLIKTRGQQVTLRCSPISGHKSVSWYQQVLGQGPQFIFQYYEKEERGRGNFPDRFSARQFPNYSSELNVNALLLGDSALYLCASSRGQGGDTQYFGPGTRLTVL.

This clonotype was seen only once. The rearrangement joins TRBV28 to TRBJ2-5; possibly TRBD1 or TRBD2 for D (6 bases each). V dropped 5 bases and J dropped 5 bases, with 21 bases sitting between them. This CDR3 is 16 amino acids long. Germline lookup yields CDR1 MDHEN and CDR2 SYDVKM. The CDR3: CASSRTLQGGVETQYF. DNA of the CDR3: TGTGCCAGCAGTCGGACCCTACAGGGCGGGGTGGAGACCCAGTACTTC.

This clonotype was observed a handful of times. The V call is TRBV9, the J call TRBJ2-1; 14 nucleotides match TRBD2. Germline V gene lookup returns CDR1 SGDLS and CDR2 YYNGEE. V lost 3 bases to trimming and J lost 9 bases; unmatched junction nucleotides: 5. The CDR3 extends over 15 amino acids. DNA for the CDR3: TGTGCCAGCAGCGCGACTAGCGGGAGGGCCGGTGAGCAGTTCTTC. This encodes CASSATSGRAGEQFF.

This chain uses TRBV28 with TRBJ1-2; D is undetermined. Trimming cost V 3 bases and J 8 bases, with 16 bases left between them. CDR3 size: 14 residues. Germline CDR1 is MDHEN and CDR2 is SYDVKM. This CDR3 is CASSLNSGMLGYTF. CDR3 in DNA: TGTGCCAGCAGTTTGAACAGTGGGATGTTAGGCTACACCTTC.

DNA of the CDR3: TGTGCCGCAGGCGGGGGGACGGACTACGAGCAGTACTTC. It codes for CAAGGGTDYEQYF. J is TRBJ2-7 and V is TRBV27; 8 bases align to TRBD2. The CDR3 is 13 amino acids. After removal of 11 bases from V and 3 bases from J, the junction contained 9 bases not matched to a gene. CDR1 is MNHEY and CDR2 is SMNVEV in the germline V gene (reference sequence).

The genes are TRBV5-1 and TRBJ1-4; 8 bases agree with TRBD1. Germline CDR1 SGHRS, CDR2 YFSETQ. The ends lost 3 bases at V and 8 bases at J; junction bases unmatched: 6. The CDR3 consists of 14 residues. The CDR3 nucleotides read TGCGCCAGCAGCTCCGGACAGGGCCGGGAAAAACTGTTTTTT. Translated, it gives CASSSGQGREKLFF.

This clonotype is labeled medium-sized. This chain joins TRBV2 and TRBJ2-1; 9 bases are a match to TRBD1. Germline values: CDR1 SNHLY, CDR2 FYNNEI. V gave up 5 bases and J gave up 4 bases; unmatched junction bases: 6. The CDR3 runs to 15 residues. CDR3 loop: CASSTMTGGYNEQFF. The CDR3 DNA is TGTGCCAGCAGTACCATGACAGGGGGTTACAATGAGCAGTTCTTC.

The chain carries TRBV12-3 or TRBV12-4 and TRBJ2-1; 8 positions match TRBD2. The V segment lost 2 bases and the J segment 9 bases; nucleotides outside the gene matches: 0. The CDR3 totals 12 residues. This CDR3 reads CASSLTSGEQFF. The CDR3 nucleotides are TGTGCCAGCAGTTTAACTAGCGGTGAGCAGTTCTTC.

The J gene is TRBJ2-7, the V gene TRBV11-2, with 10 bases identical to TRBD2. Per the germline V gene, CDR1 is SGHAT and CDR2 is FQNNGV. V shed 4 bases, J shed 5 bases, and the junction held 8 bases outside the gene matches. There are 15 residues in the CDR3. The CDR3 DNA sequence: TGTGCCAGCAGCTACCCATCTAGCGGGAGCAACGAGCAGTACTTC. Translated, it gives CASSYPSSGSNEQYF.

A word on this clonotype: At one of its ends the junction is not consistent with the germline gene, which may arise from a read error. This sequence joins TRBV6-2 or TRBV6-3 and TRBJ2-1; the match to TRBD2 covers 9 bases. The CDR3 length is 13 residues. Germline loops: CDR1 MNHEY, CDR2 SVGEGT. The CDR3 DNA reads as TGCGCCAGCGAGCGCGGGAGGGCCCGAGAGCAGTTCTTC. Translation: CASERGRAREQFF.

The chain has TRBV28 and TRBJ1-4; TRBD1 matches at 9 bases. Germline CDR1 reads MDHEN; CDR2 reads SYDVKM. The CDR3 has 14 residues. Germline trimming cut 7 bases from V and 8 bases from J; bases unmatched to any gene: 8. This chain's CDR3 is CASNQQGAREKLFF. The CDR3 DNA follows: TGTGCCAGCAATCAACAGGGGGCTAGGGAAAAACTGTTTTTT.

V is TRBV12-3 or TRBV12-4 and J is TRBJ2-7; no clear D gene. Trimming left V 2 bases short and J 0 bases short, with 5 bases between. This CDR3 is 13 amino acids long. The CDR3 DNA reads TGTGCCAGCAGTTTAACCTACTCCTACGAGCAGTACTTC. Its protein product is CASSLTYSYEQYF.

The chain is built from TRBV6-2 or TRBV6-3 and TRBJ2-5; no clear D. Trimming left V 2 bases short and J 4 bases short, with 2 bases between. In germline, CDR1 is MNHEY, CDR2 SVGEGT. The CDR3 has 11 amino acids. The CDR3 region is CASSYLETQYF. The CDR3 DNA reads TGTGCCAGCAGTTACCTAGAGACCCAGTACTTC.

CDR3 in amino acids: CASSRTSGSSYNEQFF. CDR3 DNA: TGTGCCAGCAGCCGGACTAGCGGGAGCTCCTACAATGAGCAGTTCTTC. The gene calls are TRBV12-3 or TRBV12-4 and TRBJ2-1; 13 nucleotides agree with TRBD2. V shed 6 bases, J shed 0 bases, and the junction held 2 bases outside the gene matches. This CDR3 region has 16 residues.

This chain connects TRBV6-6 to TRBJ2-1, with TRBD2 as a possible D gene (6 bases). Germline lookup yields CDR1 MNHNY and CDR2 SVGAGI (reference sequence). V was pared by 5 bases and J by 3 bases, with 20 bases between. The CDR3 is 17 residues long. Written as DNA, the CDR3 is TGTGCCAGCAGTCCCCGCCACGGGGCGGGATACTACAATGAGCAGTTCTTC. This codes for CASSPRHGAGYYNEQFF.

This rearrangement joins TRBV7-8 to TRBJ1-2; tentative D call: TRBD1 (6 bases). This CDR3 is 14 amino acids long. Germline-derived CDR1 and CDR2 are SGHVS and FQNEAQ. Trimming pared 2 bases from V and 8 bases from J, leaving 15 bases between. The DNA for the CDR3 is TGTGCCAGCAGCTTATCGGCGGGGGCCCAGGGCTACACCTTC. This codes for CASSLSAGAQGYTF.

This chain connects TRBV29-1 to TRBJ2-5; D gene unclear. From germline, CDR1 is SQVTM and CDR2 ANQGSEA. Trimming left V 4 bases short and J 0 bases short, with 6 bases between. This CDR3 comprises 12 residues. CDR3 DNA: TGCAGCGTTGGGGTAGACCAAGAGACCCAGTACTTC. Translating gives CSVGVDQETQYF.

The CDR3 coding sequence is TGTGCCAGCCGGGACAGGGGGCCCGACGAGCAGTACTTC. Translated, it gives CASRDRGPDEQYF. The J gene is TRBJ2-7, the V gene TRBV12-3 or TRBV12-4, with 12 bases aligning to TRBD1. Germline trimming cut 8 bases from V and 5 bases from J; bases unmatched to any gene: 4. The CDR3 covers 13 residues.

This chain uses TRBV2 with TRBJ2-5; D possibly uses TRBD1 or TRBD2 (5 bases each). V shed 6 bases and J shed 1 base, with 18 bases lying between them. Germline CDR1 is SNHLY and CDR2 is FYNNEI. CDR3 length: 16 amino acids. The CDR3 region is CASRHPGRVVQETQYF. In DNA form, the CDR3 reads TGTGCCAGCAGACATCCAGGGCGGGTGGTCCAAGAGACCCAGTACTTC.

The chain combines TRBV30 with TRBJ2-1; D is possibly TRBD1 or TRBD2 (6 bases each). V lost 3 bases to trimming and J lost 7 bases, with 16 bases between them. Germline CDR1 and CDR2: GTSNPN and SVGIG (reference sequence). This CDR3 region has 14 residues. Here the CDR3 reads CAWSGGVGGNEQFF. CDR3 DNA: TGTGCCTGGAGCGGAGGGGTAGGGGGGAATGAGCAGTTCTTC. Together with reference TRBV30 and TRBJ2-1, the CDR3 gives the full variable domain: SQTIHQWPATLVQPVGSPLSLECTVEGTSNPNLYWYRQAAGRGLQLLFYSVGIGQISSEVPQNLSASRPQDRQFILSSKKLLLSDSGFYLCAWSGGVGGNEQFFGPGTRLTVL.

In nucleotides, the CDR3 is TGTGCCAGCAGCTTGTTAGGCTACGAGCAGTACTTC. Translation: CASSLLGYEQYF. The V gene is TRBV5-6, the J gene TRBJ2-7; no clear D. Germline loops: CDR1 SGHDT, CDR2 YYEEEE. The V end lost 1 base, the J end lost 3 bases, and 5 bases lay between the germline ends. This CDR3 region has 12 residues.

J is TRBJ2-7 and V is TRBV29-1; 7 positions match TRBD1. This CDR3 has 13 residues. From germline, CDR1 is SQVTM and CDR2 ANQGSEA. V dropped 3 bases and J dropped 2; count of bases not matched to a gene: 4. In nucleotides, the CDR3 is TGCAGCGTTGAGGACAGGCGGACCTACGAGCAGTACTTC. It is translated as CSVEDRRTYEQYF.

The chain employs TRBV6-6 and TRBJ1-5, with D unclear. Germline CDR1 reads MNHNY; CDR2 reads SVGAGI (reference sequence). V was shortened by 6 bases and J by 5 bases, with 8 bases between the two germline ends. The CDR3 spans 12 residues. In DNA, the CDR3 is TGTGCCAGCAGCCGCACCGATCAGCCCCAGCATTTT. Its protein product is CASSRTDQPQHF.

The CDR3 reads CASSLRTGLAGGLLYEQYF. CDR3 sequence (DNA): TGTGCCAGCAGCTTGAGGACGGGACTAGCGGGAGGATTACTCTACGAGCAGTACTTC. The chain uses TRBV7-2 and TRBJ2-7; TRBD2 agrees at 15 bases. The germline V gene has CDR1 SGHTA and CDR2 FQGNSA. The CDR3 is 19 amino acids. Trimming cost V 3 bases and J 3 bases; bases outside gene matches: 12.

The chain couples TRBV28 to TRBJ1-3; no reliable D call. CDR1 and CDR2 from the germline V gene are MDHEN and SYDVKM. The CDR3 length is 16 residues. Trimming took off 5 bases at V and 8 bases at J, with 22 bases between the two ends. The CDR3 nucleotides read TGTGCCAGCAGTCCCCGGGCGCGGGGATTGGTGGACACCATATATTTT. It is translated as CASSPRARGLVDTIYF. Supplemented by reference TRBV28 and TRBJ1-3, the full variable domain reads DVKVTQSSRYLVKRTGEKVFLECVQDMDHENMFWYRQDPGLGLRLIYFSYDVKMKEKGDIPEGYSVSREKKERFSLILESASTNQTSMYLCASSPRARGLVDTIYFGEGSWLTVV.